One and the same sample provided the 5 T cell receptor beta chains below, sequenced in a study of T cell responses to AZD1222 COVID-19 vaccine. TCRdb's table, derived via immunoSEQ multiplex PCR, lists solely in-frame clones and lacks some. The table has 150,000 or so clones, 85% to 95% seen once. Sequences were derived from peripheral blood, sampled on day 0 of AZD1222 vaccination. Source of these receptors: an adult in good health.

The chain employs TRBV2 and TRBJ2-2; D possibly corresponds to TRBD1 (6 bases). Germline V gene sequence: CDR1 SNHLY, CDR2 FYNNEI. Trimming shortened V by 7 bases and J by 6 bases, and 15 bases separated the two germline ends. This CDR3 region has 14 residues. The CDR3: CASTNVDSSGELFF. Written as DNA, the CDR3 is TGTGCCAGCACTAATGTGGACAGCTCCGGGGAGCTGTTTTTT.

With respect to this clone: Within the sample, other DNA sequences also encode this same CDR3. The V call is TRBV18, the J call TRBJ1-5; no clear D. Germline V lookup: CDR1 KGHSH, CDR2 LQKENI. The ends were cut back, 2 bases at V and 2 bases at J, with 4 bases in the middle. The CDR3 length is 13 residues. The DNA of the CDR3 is TGTGCCAGCTCACCATCTGGCAATCAGCCCCAGCATTTT. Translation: CASSPSGNQPQHF.

The CDR3 loop is CASMRQSGYTF. The CDR3 nucleotides read TGTGCCAGCATGAGGCAGTCTGGCTACACCTTC. This chain connects TRBV12-3 or TRBV12-4 to TRBJ1-2; D remains unclear. The CDR3 spans 11 residues. Trimming cost V 7 bases and J 7 bases, with 10 bases left between them.

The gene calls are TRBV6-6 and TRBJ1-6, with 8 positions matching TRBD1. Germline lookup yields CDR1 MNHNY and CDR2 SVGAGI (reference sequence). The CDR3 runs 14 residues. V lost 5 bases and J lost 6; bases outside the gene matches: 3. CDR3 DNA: TGTGCCAGCAGTCAAGGACAGGGTAATTCACCCCTCCACTTT. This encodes CASSQGQGNSPLHF.

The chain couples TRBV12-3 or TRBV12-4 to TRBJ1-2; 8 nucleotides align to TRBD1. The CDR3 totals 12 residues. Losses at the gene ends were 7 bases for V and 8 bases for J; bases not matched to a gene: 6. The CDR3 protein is CASIGQGSGYTF. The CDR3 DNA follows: TGTGCCAGCATAGGACAGGGAAGCGGCTACACCTTC.